A single sample is the source of the 20 T cell receptor beta chains below, sequenced in a study of blood T cell repertoires in COVID-19. Clones were sequenced by immunoSEQ multiplex PCR, and TCRdb holds only the in-frame ones, with some missing. Of around 46,000 clones in the sample, 80% to 90% were seen once. The sequencing input was peripheral blood. The receptors were sampled from a human donor in a cohort sampled during active COVID-19. The donor label of this sample is uncertain.

The chain joins TRBV6-1 to TRBJ1-2, with D perhaps matching TRBD1 (5 bases). Trimming left V 1 base short and J 4 bases short, with 13 bases between. The length of the CDR3 is 15 residues. Germline CDR1 and CDR2: MNHNS and SASEGT. The CDR3 sequence: CASSEVGRVGYGYTF. The CDR3 coding sequence is TGTGCCAGCAGTGAAGTAGGCAGGGTAGGCTATGGCTACACCTTC.

The rearrangement uses TRBV3-1 (or the pseudogene TRBV3-2) and TRBJ2-7, with TRBD1 matching 9 bases. The germline CDR1 and CDR2 sequences are LGHDT and YNNKEL (reference sequence). The CDR3 length is 13 residues. The ends lost 5 bases at V and 4 bases at J; junction bases unmatched: 3. The CDR3 nucleotides read TGTGCCAGCAGCTACAGGGGGCAATACGAGCAGTACTTC. Its protein product is CASSYRGQYEQYF.

This clone appeared a few times. The chain couples TRBV7-8 to TRBJ1-6, with D possibly being TRBD1 (5 bases). Germline loops: CDR1 SGHVS, CDR2 FQNEAQ. The CDR3 has 18 residues. The V end lost 5 bases, the J end lost 3 bases, and 20 bases lay between the germline ends. CDR3 DNA sequence: TGTGCCAGCAGCCCCCGGGGGGGTGGACGAAGCTATAATTCACCCCTCCACTTT. Translation gives CASSPRGGGRSYNSPLHF.

This clone is a singleton in its sample. V usage is TRBV7-9 and J usage is TRBJ1-1; no clear D gene. Germline assignment: CDR1 SEHNR and CDR2 FQNEAQ (reference sequence). V was clipped by 7 bases and J by 1 base, with 16 bases between them. CDR3 length: 15 residues. CDR3: CASILSSRWNTEAFF. CDR3 nucleotide sequence: TGTGCCAGCATCCTATCTTCCAGGTGGAACACTGAAGCTTTCTTT.

The chain is built from TRBV20-1 and TRBJ2-3; perhaps TRBD1 as D (5 bases). The length of the CDR3 is 14 residues. CDR1 DFQATT and CDR2 SNEGSKA come from the germline V gene (reference sequence). Trimming stripped 3 bases from V and 6 bases from J, with 16 bases between. CDR3 nucleotide sequence: TGCAGTGCTAGTTCCCAGGGTTTTGGCGATACGCAGTATTTT. It encodes CSASSQGFGDTQYF.

This sequence joins TRBV29-1 and TRBJ1-5; TRBD1 matches 7 bases. Germline V lookup: CDR1 SQVTM, CDR2 ANQGSEA. With V trimmed by 6 bases and J by 4 bases, 6 bases remained unmatched. The CDR3 spans 13 residues. CDR3 in amino acids: CSVAAGGNQPQHF. The CDR3 DNA reads TGCAGCGTAGCCGCAGGGGGGAATCAGCCCCAGCATTTT.

The chain has TRBV19 and TRBJ2-3; maybe TRBD1 (5 bases). The V gene's germline CDR1 is LNHDA and CDR2 SQIVND (reference sequence). V was trimmed by 1 base and J by 3 bases, leaving 8 bases between them. This CDR3 spans 14 amino acids. The CDR3 is CASSIGAGTDTQYF. CDR3 DNA: TGTGCCAGTAGTATAGGCGCAGGGACAGATACGCAGTATTTT.

The sample holds one count of this clone. The chain couples TRBV19 to TRBJ2-7, with TRBD1 matching 7 bases. Losses at the gene ends were 4 bases for V and 6 bases for J; bases not matched to a gene: 12. The length of the CDR3 is 15 residues. CDR1 LNHDA and CDR2 SQIVND come from the germline V gene (reference sequence). CDR3 sequence reads: CASSRGRQGLSEQYF. The CDR3, as DNA: TGTGCCAGTAGTAGAGGGAGACAGGGTTTGAGCGAGCAGTACTTC. Full variable domain (rest looked up from reference TRBV19 and TRBJ2-7): DGGITQSPKYLFRKEGQNVTLSCEQNLNHDAMYWYRQDPGQGLRLIYYSQIVNDFQKGDIAEGYSVSREKKESFPLTVTSAQKNPTAFYLCASSRGRQGLSEQYFGPGTRLTVT.

The V gene is TRBV7-3, the J gene TRBJ2-7; the match to TRBD1 covers 10 bases. The germline gives CDR1 SGHTA, CDR2 FQGTGA. The trim removed 4 bases at V and 2 bases at J, leaving 5 bases unmatched. The CDR3 has 15 residues. The chain's CDR3 is CASSSTGTGAYEQYF. CDR3 nucleotide sequence: TGTGCCAGCAGCTCCACCGGGACAGGGGCCTACGAGCAGTACTTC.

J is TRBJ1-2 and V is TRBV5-1; a possible D gene is TRBD1 (5 bases). Between the trimmed V and J ends, which lost 3 bases and 6 bases, there was a span of 21 bases. Germline CDR1 SGHRS, CDR2 YFSETQ. The CDR3 extends over 16 amino acids. CDR3 nucleotides: TGCGCCAGCAGCTCCCCCACCGACAGCCCAAGGGATGGCTACACCTTC. Its protein product is CASSSPTDSPRDGYTF.

The rearrangement links TRBV6-5 to TRBJ2-5; D possibly corresponds to TRBD2 (6 bases). This CDR3 spans 16 amino acids. Germline CDR1 is MNHEY and CDR2 is SVGAGI. V lost 0 bases and J 1 base, leaving 12 bases between the germline ends. CDR3 loop: CASSYSIFGGQETQYF. The CDR3 nucleotides are TGTGCCAGCAGTTACTCGATTTTCGGGGGCCAAGAGACCCAGTACTTC.

Of note for this clone: The junction departs from the called germline gene at one end, perhaps through a read error. The chain uses TRBV3-1 (or the pseudogene TRBV3-2) and TRBJ1-6; D may be TRBD1 (6 bases). Per germline, CDR1 LGHDT and CDR2 YNNKEL (reference sequence). The CDR3 runs to 14 residues. CDR3 DNA: TGTGCCAGCAGGCAAGGGGGGGGGTATTCACCCCTCCACTTT. It codes for CASRQGGGYSPLHF.

V usage is TRBV6-5 and J usage is TRBJ2-2; TRBD2 might be the D (6 bases). Looked up from germline, CDR1 is MNHEY and CDR2 is SVGAGI. With 7 bases removed from V and 4 bases from J, the gap between germline ends came to 7 bases. This CDR3 comprises 12 residues. CDR3 DNA: TGTGCCAGCATGGGAGGCACCGGGGAGCTGTTTTTT. This sequence encodes CASMGGTGELFF.

The V gene is TRBV15, the J gene TRBJ1-5, with 7 bases aligning to TRBD1. The CDR3 runs 15 residues. Per the germline V gene, CDR1 is LNHNV and CDR2 is YYDKDF (reference sequence). V trimming: 5 bases; J trimming: 3 bases; junction bases outside the gene matches: 7. The CDR3 reads CATSGPGQVNQPQHF. DNA for the CDR3: TGTGCCACCAGCGGGCCAGGACAGGTCAATCAGCCCCAGCATTTT.

This sequence joins TRBV5-1 and TRBJ2-1, with 7 bases fitting TRBD2. V lost 3 bases, J lost 1 base, and 4 bases stayed unmatched. This CDR3 has 15 amino acids. The germline V gene encodes CDR1 SGHRS and CDR2 YFSETQ. The CDR3 bases are TGCGCCAGCAGCTCAGCGGGGAGATCCTACAATGAGCAGTTCTTC. The encoded protein is CASSSAGRSYNEQFF.

V and J are TRBV19 and TRBJ2-5; the match to TRBD1 covers 8 bases. J gave up 3 bases and V 5 bases, and 5 bases lay outside the gene matches. The germline V gene encodes CDR1 LNHDA and CDR2 SQIVND (reference sequence). The CDR3 has 14 amino acids. The CDR3 spells CASSSGGGKETQYF. The CDR3 DNA reads TGTGCCAGTAGTTCAGGGGGCGGGAAAGAGACCCAGTACTTC. The variable domain in full, with the rest retrieved from reference TRBV19 and TRBJ2-5, is DGGITQSPKYLFRKEGQNVTLSCEQNLNHDAMYWYRQDPGQGLRLIYYSQIVNDFQKGDIAEGYSVSREKKESFPLTVTSAQKNPTAFYLCASSSGGGKETQYFGPGTRLLVL.

The chain links TRBV19 to TRBJ2-6; 12 bases match TRBD1. The germline V gene has CDR1 LNHDA and CDR2 SQIVND (reference sequence). V was clipped by 7 bases and J by 5 bases; unmatched bases: 12. The CDR3 is 18 residues long. DNA of the CDR3: TGTGCCAGTACTCGTCCGGGACAGGGGGCGTTACGGGCCAACGTCCTGACTTTC. The encoded protein is CASTRPGQGALRANVLTF.

This sequence joins TRBV5-1 and TRBJ2-3; the D gene is possibly TRBD1 (6 bases). Germline lookup yields CDR1 SGHRS and CDR2 YFSETQ. V was pared by 5 bases and J by 1 base, with 14 bases between. This CDR3 is built from 15 residues. In DNA, the CDR3 is TGCGCCAGCAGTTCCCGTCCAGGGGGCACAGATACGCAGTATTTT. This translates into CASSSRPGGTDTQYF. The full variable domain, in which reference TRBV5-1 and TRBJ2-3 provide the parts outside the CDR3, is KAGVTQTPRYLIKTRGQQVTLSCSPISGHRSVSWYQQTPGQGLQFLFEYFSETQRNKGNFPGRFSGRQFSNSRSEMNVSTLELGDSALYLCASSSRPGGTDTQYFGPGTRLTVL.

The chain combines TRBV19 with TRBJ1-1; unclear D gene. The CDR3 consists of 14 residues. Looked up from germline, CDR1 is LNHDA and CDR2 is SQIVND (reference sequence). Deletions cut 4 bases from V and 1 base from J, with 10 bases between. The CDR3 region is CASSRREGNTEAFF. CDR3 DNA: TGTGCCAGTAGTAGACGGGAGGGGAACACTGAAGCTTTCTTT.

The V gene is TRBV5-4, the J gene TRBJ1-2; D is undetermined. Germline CDR1 is SGHNT and CDR2 is YYREEE (reference sequence). The V and J ends lost 3 bases and 8 bases respectively, with 14 bases between them. This CDR3 has 13 residues. The CDR3 DNA reads TGTGCCAGCAGCTCCGACATGGTTTACGGCTACACCTTC. This gives the protein CASSSDMVYGYTF.